This T cell receptor beta chain emerged from a study of blood T cells in healthy people across ages. CDR3 size: 17 residues. CDR1 KGHSH and CDR2 LQKENI come from the germline V gene. A second PCR of about 7 to 12 cycles used a sample-barcoded 5' primer and a J-beta primer mix. TCRdb redid the calling of the 5' RACE reads with MiXCR, one entry per CDR3 protein. The repertoire includes over 1,500,000 distinct CDR3 sequences, 49% of them detected once, and over 2% sits in the top ten. The TCR was taken from a woman aged 40 to 49 in good health. The sample consisted of blood. The gene calls are TRBV18 and TRBJ2-4, with D tentatively TRBD2 (6 bases). The J call may be incorrect, as the DNA end agrees better with TRBJ2-7. DNA for the CDR3: TGTGCCAGCTCACCACGCCGCCCTGGGGGGTCGTGGTTCGAGCAGTACTTC. Translating gives CASSPRRPGGSWFEQYF.